This T cell receptor beta chain was observed in a study of blood T cells in healthy people across ages. In terms of origin and age, donors were healthy Caucasian individuals from Russia aged about 6 to 95. Peripheral blood from each donor was collected in a volume of approximately 9.5 milliliters. General observations from the study: While age rose, TCR beta diversity per million T cells dropped in a roughly linear way.

Worth noting for this clonotype: Its cognate antigen is unknown.

Germline values: CDR1 SGHVS, CDR2 FNYEAQ. The CDR3 length is 16 residues. V lost 1 base and J 2 bases, leaving 13 bases between the germline ends. Together with a sample-barcoded 5' primer, a J-beta primer mix was included in a second PCR lasting roughly 7 to 11 cycles. TCRdb itself ran the 5' RACE reads through MiXCR, one entry per CDR3 protein. Of some 1.5 million distinct CDR3 sequences listed, roughly 27% are singletons. The clonotype was recovered from a woman in her 30s in good health. The chain carries TRBV7-6 and TRBJ2-3; D may be TRBD1 or TRBD2 (6 bases each). The sequenced material came from blood. The CDR3 region is CASSLVTGAITDTQYF. As DNA, the CDR3 is TGTGCCAGCAGCTTAGTTACGGGGGCGATCACAGATACGCAGTATTTT.